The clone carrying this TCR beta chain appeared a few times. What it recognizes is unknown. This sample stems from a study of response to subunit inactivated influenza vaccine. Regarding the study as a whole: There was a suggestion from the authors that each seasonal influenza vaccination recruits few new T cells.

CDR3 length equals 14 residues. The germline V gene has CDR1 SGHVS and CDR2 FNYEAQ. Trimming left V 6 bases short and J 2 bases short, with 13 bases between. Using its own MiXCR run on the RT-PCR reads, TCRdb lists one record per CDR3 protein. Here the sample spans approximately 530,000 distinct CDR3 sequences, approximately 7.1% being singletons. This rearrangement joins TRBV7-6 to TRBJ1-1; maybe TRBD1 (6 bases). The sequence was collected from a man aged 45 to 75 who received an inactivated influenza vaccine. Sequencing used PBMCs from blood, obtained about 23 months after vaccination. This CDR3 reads CASSAGGPNTEAFF. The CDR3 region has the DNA TGTGCCAGCAGTGCTGGGGGCCCAAACACTGAAGCTTTCTTT.